The 20 T cell receptor beta chains below were found in one sample sequenced in a study of T cell responses to AZD1222 COVID-19 vaccine. The repertoire was sequenced with immunoSEQ multiplex PCR; TCRdb's copy has only in-frame clones and lacks some. The sample comprises 160,000 or so clones, 91% of which are singletons, and 4.4% rests with the top ten. This specimen consisted of peripheral blood, obtained on day 0 of AZD1222 vaccination. The receptor source for this set is an adult in good health.

In this sample, this clone turned up once. V and J are TRBV11-3 and TRBJ1-4; possible D gene TRBD1, 6 bases. V was trimmed by 0 bases and J by 8 bases, leaving 16 bases between them. Germline assignment: CDR1 SGHNT and CDR2 YENEEA. The CDR3 runs 16 residues. In nucleotides, the CDR3 is TGTGCCAGCAGCTTAGAGGACAGCAGCTTTGGGGAAAAACTGTTTTTT. Its translation: CASSLEDSSFGEKLFF. Based on the CDR3 plus reference TRBV11-3 and TRBJ1-4, the full variable domain is EAGVVQSPRYKIIEKKQPVAFWCNPISGHNTLYWYLQNLGQGPELLIRYENEEAVDDSQLPKDRFSAERLKGVDSTLKIQPAELGDSAVYLCASSLEDSSFGEKLFFGSGTQLSVL.

The chain uses TRBV13 and TRBJ1-6; 9 positions agree with TRBD1. The CDR3 totals 16 residues. J lost 9 bases, V lost 1 base, and 7 bases had no gene match. Germline-derived CDR1 and CDR2 are PRHDT and FYEKMQ (reference sequence). In DNA form, the CDR3 reads TGTGCCAGCAGCTTAGCGCAGACAGGGGGTAGTTCACCCCTCCACTTT. This sequence encodes CASSLAQTGGSSPLHF.

This chain uses TRBV28 with TRBJ2-1; 10 nucleotides agree with TRBD1. The CDR3 is 19 residues long. J gave up 7 bases and V 6 bases, and 21 bases lay outside the gene matches. Germline-derived CDR1 and CDR2 are MDHEN and SYDVKM. The CDR3 sequence is CASRPRDRGFSSVGNEQFF. The CDR3 DNA is TGTGCCAGCAGACCTCGGGACAGGGGATTTAGTTCTGTCGGGAATGAGCAGTTCTTC.

The V gene is TRBV11-2, the J gene TRBJ2-1, with unresolved D. Looked up from germline, CDR1 is SGHAT and CDR2 is FQNNGV. CDR3 length equals 14 residues. Trimming took off 1 base at V and 4 bases at J, with 8 bases between the two ends. The CDR3 DNA is TGTGCCAGCAGCTTAGGCCCCCTGTACAATGAGCAGTTCTTC. Encoded protein: CASSLGPLYNEQFF.

The chain has TRBV5-4 and TRBJ1-3; the match to TRBD1 covers 7 bases. Unmatched junction bases numbered 10, after V lost 4 bases and J lost 3 bases. CDR3 length: 16 residues. Germline CDR1 is SGHNT and CDR2 is YYREEE (reference sequence). This CDR3 reads CASSPTLRDSGNTIYF. CDR3 nucleotide sequence: TGTGCCAGCAGCCCGACCCTCCGGGACAGTGGAAACACCATATATTTT.

DNA for the CDR3: TGTGCCAGCAGTTACCCCCAGCGGGGCTACGAGCAGTACTTC. This codes for CASSYPQRGYEQYF. This chain connects TRBV6-6 to TRBJ2-7, with 7 positions matching TRBD2. Germline V gives CDR1 MNHNY, CDR2 SVGAGI (reference sequence). J lost 3 bases, V lost 2 bases, and 4 bases had no gene match. The CDR3 is made up of 14 amino acids.

This rearrangement joins TRBV5-8 to TRBJ1-6; no clear D gene. Germline loops: CDR1 SGHTS, CDR2 YDEGEE. The V and J ends lost 5 bases and 8 bases respectively, with 8 bases between them. The CDR3 length is 12 residues. Here the CDR3 reads CASSSRDSPLHF. DNA of the CDR3: TGTGCCAGCAGTAGTAGGGATTCACCCCTCCACTTT.

The chain has TRBV12-1 and TRBJ2-2; the table's D call TRBD1 went unverified against the DNA. TRBV12-1 is designated a pseudogene. This CDR3 contains 16 residues. In DNA form, the CDR3 reads TGTGCCAGCAGCTTTGCGGGACAGGGGAACACCGGGGAGCTGTTTTTT. Translated, it gives CASSFAGQGNTGELFF.

The chain links TRBV10-1 to TRBJ2-7; D unclear. The germline V and J ends were trimmed by 9 bases and 2 bases, with 8 bases remaining between them. CDR1 is WNHNN, CDR2 SYGVQD, per germline (reference sequence). The CDR3 totals 11 residues. The chain's CDR3 is CARIPPYEQYF. The CDR3 DNA reads as TGCGCCAGGATTCCCCCCTACGAGCAGTACTTC.

This chain joins TRBV15 and TRBJ1-6; D might be TRBD1 (5 bases). Per the germline V gene, CDR1 is LNHNV and CDR2 is YYDKDF (reference sequence). Trimming removed 4 bases at V and 10 bases at J, with 20 bases between. The CDR3 length is 16 residues. The CDR3 loop reads CATSTRDRGSGSPLHF. In DNA, the CDR3 is TGTGCCACCAGCACACGTGATAGGGGCTCGGGGTCACCCCTCCACTTT. The full variable domain, rest sourced from reference TRBV15 and TRBJ1-6, is DAMVIQNPRYQVTQFGKPVTLSCSQTLNHNVMYWYQQKSSQAPKLLFHYYDKDFNNEADTPDNFQSRRPNTSFCFLDIRSPGLGDTAMYLCATSTRDRGSGSPLHFGNGTRLTVT.

The rearrangement links TRBV28 to TRBJ1-2; 7 nucleotides match TRBD1. The V segment lost 6 bases and the J segment 7 bases; nucleotides outside the gene matches: 5. The CDR3 has 12 amino acids. Germline CDR1 MDHEN, CDR2 SYDVKM. The CDR3 loop reads CASRQGLSGYTF. CDR3 DNA sequence: TGTGCCAGCAGACAGGGGTTAAGTGGCTACACCTTC.

The V and J genes are TRBV29-1 and TRBJ2-5, with 7 bases that match TRBD2. V was pared by 3 bases and J by 4 bases, with 11 bases of the junction left unmatched. This CDR3 spans 15 amino acids. The germline V gene has CDR1 SQVTM and CDR2 ANQGSEA. CDR3 DNA sequence: TGCAGCGTTGACGGGGCCGGGACTATAAGAGAGACCCAGTACTTC. The encoded protein is CSVDGAGTIRETQYF.

The gene calls are TRBV6-5 and TRBJ2-7; D is ambiguous. Trimming removed 6 bases from V and 0 bases from J, with 12 bases in between. The CDR3 extends over 14 amino acids. CDR1 is MNHEY and CDR2 is SVGAGI in the germline V gene. The CDR3 sequence: CASSVAQSSYEQYF. As DNA, the CDR3 is TGTGCCAGCAGCGTGGCCCAAAGCTCCTACGAGCAGTACTTC.

This chain connects TRBV15 to TRBJ2-6; no reliable D call. This CDR3 is 15 amino acids long. The V end was cut by 5 bases, the J end by 3 bases, with 11 bases between. CDR1 is LNHNV, CDR2 YYDKDF, per germline (reference sequence). In DNA, the CDR3 is TGTGCCACCAGCGGTTACGGCAGTGGGGCCAACGTCCTGACTTTC. This encodes CATSGYGSGANVLTF.

The chain recombines TRBV9 with TRBJ2-7; 11 nucleotides match TRBD2. CDR3 length equals 15 residues. Germline V gene lookup returns CDR1 SGDLS and CDR2 YYNGEE. After removal of 0 bases from V and 10 bases from J, the junction contained 9 bases not matched to a gene. The CDR3 region is CASSVGGSGRVQQYF. DNA for the CDR3: TGTGCCAGCAGCGTAGGCGGTAGCGGGAGGGTACAACAGTACTTC.

This clone has only one observation. The chain employs TRBV5-1 and TRBJ2-1; 7 bases line up with TRBD1. Germline V gives CDR1 SGHRS, CDR2 YFSETQ. Germline trimming cut 2 bases from V and 4 bases from J; bases unmatched to any gene: 9. The CDR3 extends over 16 amino acids. This chain's CDR3 is CASSFQGQSDYNEQFF. CDR3 bases: TGCGCCAGCAGCTTTCAGGGACAGTCAGATTACAATGAGCAGTTCTTC.

CDR3 DNA: TGTGCCAGCCAGACTAGCGGGAGCCGAAGGGAGCTGTTTTTT. It is translated as CASQTSGSRRELFF. The V call is TRBV28, the J call TRBJ2-2; 12 positions agree with TRBD2. V lost 8 bases, J lost 9 bases, and 7 bases stayed unmatched. The CDR3 consists of 14 residues. Germline CDR1 MDHEN, CDR2 SYDVKM.

The chain links TRBV7-9 to TRBJ1-4; 10 positions agree with TRBD1. Germline V gene lookup returns CDR1 SEHNR and CDR2 FQNEAQ (reference sequence). The CDR3 length is 15 residues. With V trimmed by 6 bases and J by 3 bases, 4 bases remained unmatched. For the CDR3, the DNA is TGTGCCAGCAGGAGGGGGACAGGGGCTAATGAAAAACTGTTTTTT. Translation: CASRRGTGANEKLFF.

The V call is TRBV3-1 (or the pseudogene TRBV3-2), the J call TRBJ1-2; possible D gene TRBD1, 6 bases. This CDR3 spans 18 amino acids. V lost 3 bases and J lost 6, with 26 bases in between. CDR1 is LGHDT and CDR2 is YNNKEL in the germline V gene (reference sequence). In DNA, the CDR3 is TGTGCCAGCAGCCACCTAATCGACAGGCGCTCGGGAAGAAATGGCTACACCTTC. Encoded protein: CASSHLIDRRSGRNGYTF.

The genes are TRBV5-1 and TRBJ1-1; a possible D gene is TRBD1 (6 bases). CDR1 and CDR2 from the germline V gene are SGHRS and YFSETQ. V shed 3 bases and J shed 11 bases, with 20 bases lying between them. The CDR3 consists of 14 residues. The chain's CDR3 is CASSSQHPGVEAFF. CDR3 bases: TGCGCCAGCAGCTCACAGCATCCAGGGGTGGAGGCTTTCTTT.